This T cell receptor (beta chain) came from a study of blood T cell repertoires in COVID-19. Study-wide context: Donors in the United States, Italy and Spain gave samples during acute or convalescent COVID-19. T cells, B-cell-depleted T cells, or PBMCs provided the cDNA or gDNA that served as material.

The germline CDR1 and CDR2 sequences are LNHDA and SQIVND (reference sequence). J was trimmed by 5 bases and V by 3 bases; bases with no gene match: 6. CDR3 length: 14 amino acids. This table comes from immunoSEQ multiplex PCR, and its TCRdb copy is limited to in-frame clones, with some not included. The repertoire holds hundreds of thousands of clones, with about nine tenths as singletons. The receptor comes from a woman aged 45-59 years with acute or convalescent COVID-19. Source material: peripheral blood. This sequence joins TRBV19 and TRBJ2-7; 8 bases fit TRBD2. In DNA form, the CDR3 reads TGTGCCAGTAGTATGCCCGCGGGGGGCAACGAGCAGTACTTC. Residues: CASSMPAGGNEQYF.